A selection of T cell receptor beta chains follows, all from one sample in a study of siplizumab effects on memory and regulatory T cells. The table came from immunoSEQ multiplex PCR; TCRdb's copy has only in-frame clones and leaves some out. The sample holds 85,000 to 130,000 clones, 94% seen once. Sequencing was performed on Tregs sorted from blood. All receptors come from a human donor in good health. CDR3s include the opening cysteine and the closing phenylalanine or tryptophan. The D gene is left open where the match is weak. Clone size is shown for a subset of rows, as once, few, many or a class of expanded clone.

V gene	CDR3 length	J gene	clone size	D gene	CDR3 protein	CDR3 DNA
TRBV6-1	13	TRBJ2-1	-	TRBD2	CASKAGYYNEQFF	TGTGCCAGCAAAGCGGGATATTACAATGAGCAGTTCTTC
TRBV19	14	TRBJ2-3	-	-	CASSALVGTDTQYF	TGTGCCAGTAGTGCTCTAGTGGGCACAGATACGCAGTATTTT
TRBV6-6	16	TRBJ1-1	-	-	CASRGMGGRMNTEAFF	TGTGCCAGCAGGGGGATGGGGGGGCGGATGAACACTGAAGCTTTCTTT
TRBV6-1	15	TRBJ2-5	-	TRBD2	CASSGYSGTRDTQYF	TGTGCCAGCAGCGGCTATTCCGGGACTAGGGATACCCAGTACTTC
TRBV19	14	TRBJ2-1	once	-	CASSPRTAYNEQFF	TGTGCCAGTAGTCCCCGGACAGCGTACAATGAGCAGTTCTTC
TRBV6-5	13	TRBJ2-7	-	-	CASVAGIGYEQYF	TGTGCCAGCGTGGCAGGAATCGGCTACGAGCAGTACTTC
TRBV28	16	TRBJ1-4	-	-	CASNSLPRFHNEKLFF	TGTGCCAGCAACTCACTTCCCCGCTTTCACAATGAAAAACTGTTTTTT
TRBV28	12	TRBJ2-7	-	-	CKKALDRYEQYF	TGCAAGAAAGCACTCGACCGTTACGAGCAGTACTTC
TRBV5-1	13	TRBJ2-7	-	TRBD1	CASSWDRGYEQYF	TGCGCCAGCAGTTGGGACAGGGGCTACGAGCAGTACTTC
TRBV7-9	14	TRBJ2-3	-	TRBD2	CASSFGGRMDTQYF	TGTGCCAGCAGCTTTGGCGGGAGGATGGATACGCAGTATTTT
TRBV6-5	16	TRBJ2-2	-	-	CASSYRTGGGTGELFF	TGTGCCAGCAGTTACCGCACAGGGGGAGGGACCGGGGAGCTGTTTTTT
TRBV9	16	TRBJ2-1	-	TRBD1	CASSGTLDRGWHEQFF	TGTGCCAGCAGCGGGACTTTAGACAGGGGTTGGCATGAGCAGTTCTTC
TRBV29-1	14	TRBJ2-3	-	TRBD1	CSTRQGVSTDTQYF	TGCAGCACCAGACAGGGCGTGAGCACAGATACGCAGTATTTT
TRBV10-3	15	TRBJ1-5	-	-	CAISEARHPGEPQHF	TGTGCCATCAGTGAAGCTCGGCATCCCGGGGAGCCCCAGCATTTT
TRBV16	14	TRBJ1-2	-	-	CASSQGFGFFGYTF	TGTGCCAGCAGCCAAGGATTCGGGTTCTTCGGCTACACCTTC
TRBV28	12	TRBJ2-1	-	-	CASGFQDSLEFF	TGTGCCAGCGGATTCCAAGACAGTCTGGAGTTCTTC
TRBV28	14	TRBJ2-3	once	-	CASRLSGTANTQYF	TGTGCCAGCCGCCTTAGCGGGACAGCTAATACGCAGTATTTT
TRBV10-3	13	TRBJ2-1	-	TRBD1	CATRGQGGSEQFF	TGTGCCACAAGGGGACAGGGAGGGAGTGAGCAGTTCTTC
TRBV7-9	12	TRBJ1-1	-	-	CASSLETTGAFF	TGTGCCAGCAGCTTAGAGACGACCGGCGCTTTCTTT
TRBV7-9	15	TRBJ1-4	-	-	CASRTDGDSNEKLFF	TGTGCCAGCAGGACTGATGGCGACTCTAATGAAAAACTGTTTTTT
TRBV19	16	TRBJ1-5	-	-	CATIKTGAVGNQPQHF	TGTGCCACTATCAAAACGGGGGCAGTAGGCAATCAGCCCCAGCATTTT
TRBV5-4	14	TRBJ2-5	once	-	CASSSGQIQETQYF	TGTGCCAGCAGCTCCGGACAAATCCAAGAGACCCAGTACTTC
TRBV5-8	15	TRBJ1-4	-	-	CASSLWSGLNEKLFF	TGTGCCAGCAGCTTGTGGTCAGGGCTTAATGAAAAACTGTTTTTT
TRBV11-3	15	TRBJ2-3	-	TRBD1	CASSQDRGLTDTQYF	TGTGCCAGCAGCCAGGACAGGGGGCTGACAGATACGCAGTATTTT
TRBV5-4	14	TRBJ2-7	-	-	CASSLEARVYEQYF	TGTGCCAGCAGCTTGGAGGCCAGGGTTTACGAGCAGTACTTC
TRBV5-1	17	TRBJ2-6	-	TRBD1	CASSSDRASSGANVLTF	TGCGCCAGCAGCTCGGACAGGGCCAGCTCTGGGGCCAACGTCCTGACTTTC
TRBV10-1	13	TRBJ2-3	-	-	CASSEPATDTQYF	TGCGCCAGCAGTGAACCCGCGACAGATACGCAGTATTTT
TRBV21-1	21	TRBJ2-2	-	-	CASSKNGAGTALVQNTGELFF	TGTGCCAGCAGCAAAAATGGAGCAGGGACAGCTTTGGTACAGAACACCGGGGAGCTGTTTTTT
TRBV5-3	17	TRBJ2-2	few	-	CARSLGSRDSNTGELFF	TGTGCCAGAAGCTTGGGGTCTAGGGACTCAAACACCGGGGAGCTGTTTTTT
TRBV7-3	16	TRBJ2-5	once	-	CASSLYPSKIRETQYF	TGTGCCAGCAGCTTATATCCATCGAAGATTCGAGAGACCCAGTACTTC
TRBV2	15	TRBJ2-2	-	TRBD1	CASSSTTGVIGELFF	TGTGCCAGCAGTTCTACGACAGGGGTGATCGGGGAGCTGTTTTTT
TRBV11-2	17	TRBJ2-3	once	TRBD1	CASSLLPGQTYTDTQYF	TGTGCCAGCAGCTTATTACCGGGACAGACATACACAGATACGCAGTATTTT
TRBV6-1	17	TRBJ2-3	-	-	CASSDPRGPLFSGTQYF	TGTGCCAGCAGTGACCCCCGGGGCCCTTTGTTTTCGGGTACGCAGTATTTT
TRBV28	15	TRBJ1-5	-	TRBD1	CASSYQTGLGQPQHF	TGTGCCAGCAGTTACCAGACAGGGCTGGGTCAGCCCCAGCATTTT
TRBV2	14	TRBJ1-5	-	TRBD1	CASRKGQGQQPQHF	TGTGCCAGCAGGAAGGGACAGGGGCAACAGCCCCAGCATTTT
TRBV10-1	14	TRBJ2-7	-	-	CASSNSLPPYEQYF	TGCGCCAGCAGTAACAGCCTACCCCCTTACGAGCAGTACTTC
TRBV13	15	TRBJ2-7	-	TRBD2	CASSFIRGRRYEQYF	TGTGCCAGCAGCTTTATCCGCGGGAGAAGGTACGAGCAGTACTTC
TRBV5-1	14	TRBJ2-5	-	-	CASTPAGVRETQYF	TGCGCCAGCACTCCGGCAGGCGTTCGGGAGACCCAGTACTTC
TRBV18	15	TRBJ2-5	-	-	CASSTGPLGVETQYF	TGTGCCAGCTCGACGGGACCGCTGGGCGTTGAGACCCAGTACTTC
TRBV6-5	13	TRBJ2-7	-	-	CASRRPGTYEQYF	TGTGCCAGCAGGCGCCCTGGGACCTACGAGCAGTACTTC
TRBV5-5	14	TRBJ2-6	-	-	CASSSFSGANVLTF	TGTGCCAGCAGCTCCTTCTCTGGGGCCAACGTCCTGACTTTC
TRBV2	14	TRBJ1-1	-	-	CASSQLRGNTEAFF	TGTGCCAGCAGTCAACTTCGGGGGAACACTGAAGCTTTCTTT
TRBV5-4	14	TRBJ2-5	-	TRBD1	CASSRDSPQETQYF	TGTGCCAGCAGCCGGGACAGCCCCCAAGAGACCCAGTACTTC
TRBV27	16	TRBJ2-1	-	TRBD2	CASSPIAGGSYNEQFF	TGTGCCAGCAGTCCAATAGCGGGAGGGTCCTACAATGAGCAGTTCTTC